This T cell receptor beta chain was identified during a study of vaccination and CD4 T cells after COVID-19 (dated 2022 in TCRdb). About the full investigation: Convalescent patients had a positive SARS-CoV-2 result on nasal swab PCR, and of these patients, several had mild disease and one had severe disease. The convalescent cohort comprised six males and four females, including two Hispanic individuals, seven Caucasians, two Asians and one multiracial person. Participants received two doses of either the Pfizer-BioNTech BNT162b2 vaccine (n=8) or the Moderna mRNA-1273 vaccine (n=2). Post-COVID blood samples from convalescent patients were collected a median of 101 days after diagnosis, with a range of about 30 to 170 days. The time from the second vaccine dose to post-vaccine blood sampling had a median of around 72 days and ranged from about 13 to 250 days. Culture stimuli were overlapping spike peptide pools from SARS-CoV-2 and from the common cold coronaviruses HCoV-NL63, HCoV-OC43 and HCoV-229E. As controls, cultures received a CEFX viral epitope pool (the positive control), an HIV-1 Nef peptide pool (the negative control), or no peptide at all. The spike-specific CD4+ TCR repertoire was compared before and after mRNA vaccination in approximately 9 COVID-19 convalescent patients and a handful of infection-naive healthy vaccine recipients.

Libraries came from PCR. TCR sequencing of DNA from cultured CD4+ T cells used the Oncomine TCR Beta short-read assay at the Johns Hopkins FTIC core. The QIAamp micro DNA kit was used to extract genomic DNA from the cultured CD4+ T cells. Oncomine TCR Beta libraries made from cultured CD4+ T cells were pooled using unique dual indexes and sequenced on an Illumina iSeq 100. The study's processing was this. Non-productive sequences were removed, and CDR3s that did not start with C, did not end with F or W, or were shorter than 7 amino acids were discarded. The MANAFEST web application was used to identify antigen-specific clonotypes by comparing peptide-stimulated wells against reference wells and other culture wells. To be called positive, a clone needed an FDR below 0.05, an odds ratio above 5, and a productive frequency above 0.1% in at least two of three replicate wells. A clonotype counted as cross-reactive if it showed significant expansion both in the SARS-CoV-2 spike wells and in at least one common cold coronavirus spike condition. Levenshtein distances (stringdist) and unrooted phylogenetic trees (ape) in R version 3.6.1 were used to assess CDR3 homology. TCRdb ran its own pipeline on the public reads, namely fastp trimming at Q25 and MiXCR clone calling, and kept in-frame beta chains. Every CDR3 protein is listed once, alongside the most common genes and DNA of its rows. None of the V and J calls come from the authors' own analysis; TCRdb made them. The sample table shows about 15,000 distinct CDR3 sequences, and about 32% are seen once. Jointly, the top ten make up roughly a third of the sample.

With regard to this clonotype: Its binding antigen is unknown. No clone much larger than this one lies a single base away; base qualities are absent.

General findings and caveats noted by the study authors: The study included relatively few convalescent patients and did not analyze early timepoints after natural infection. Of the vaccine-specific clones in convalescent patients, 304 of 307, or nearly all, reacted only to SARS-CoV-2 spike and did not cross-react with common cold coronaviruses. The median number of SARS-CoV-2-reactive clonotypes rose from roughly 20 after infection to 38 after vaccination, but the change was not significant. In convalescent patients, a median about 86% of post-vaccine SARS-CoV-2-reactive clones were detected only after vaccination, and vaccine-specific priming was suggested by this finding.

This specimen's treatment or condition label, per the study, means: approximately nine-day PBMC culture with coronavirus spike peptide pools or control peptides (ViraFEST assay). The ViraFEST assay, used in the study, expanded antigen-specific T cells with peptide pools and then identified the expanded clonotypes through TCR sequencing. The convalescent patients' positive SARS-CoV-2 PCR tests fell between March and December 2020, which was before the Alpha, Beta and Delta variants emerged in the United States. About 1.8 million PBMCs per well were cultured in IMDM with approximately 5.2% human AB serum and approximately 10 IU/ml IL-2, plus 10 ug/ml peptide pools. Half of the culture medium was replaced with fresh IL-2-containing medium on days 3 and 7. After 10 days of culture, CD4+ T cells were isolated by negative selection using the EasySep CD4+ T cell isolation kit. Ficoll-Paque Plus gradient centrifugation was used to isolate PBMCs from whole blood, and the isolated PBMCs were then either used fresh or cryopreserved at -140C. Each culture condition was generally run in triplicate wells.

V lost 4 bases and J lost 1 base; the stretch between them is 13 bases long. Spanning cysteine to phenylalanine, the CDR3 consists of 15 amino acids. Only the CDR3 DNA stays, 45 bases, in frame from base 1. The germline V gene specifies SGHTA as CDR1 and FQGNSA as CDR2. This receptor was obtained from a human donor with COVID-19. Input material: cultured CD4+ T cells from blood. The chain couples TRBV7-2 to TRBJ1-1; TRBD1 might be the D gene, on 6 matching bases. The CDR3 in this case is CASSSVTGQNTEAFF. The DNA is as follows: TGTGCCAGCAGCTCAGTGACAGGCCAGAACACTGAAGCTTTCTTT.